A single sample gave rise to the 10 T cell receptor beta chains below, sequenced in a study of T-cell memory formation after mild COVID-19. Using its own MiXCR run on the 5' RACE reads, TCRdb lists one record per CDR3 protein. The repertoire holds around 200,000 distinct CDR3 sequences, with under 12% as singletons. Input material: PBMCs or a T cell subset sorted from them (not recorded which). The receptors shown here come from a man aged 18 to 30 who had mild COVID-19 (a few samples of this study predate the infection). Cell type and time point are not known.

This clonotype was recorded a few times. The chain has TRBV12-3 or TRBV12-4 and TRBJ1-6; D remains ambiguous. This CDR3 has 12 amino acids. Between the trimmed V and J ends, which lost 7 bases and 8 bases, there was a span of 9 bases. DNA for the CDR3: TGTGCCAGCACGAGGACGGATTCACCCCTCCACTTT. Protein sequence: CASTRTDSPLHF.

This clonotype has more than one count but fewer than ten. V usage is TRBV5-1 and J usage is TRBJ1-5, with D perhaps TRBD1 (5 bases). Trimming removed 4 bases at V and 7 bases at J, with 18 bases between. Germline CDR1 SGHRS, CDR2 YFSETQ. The CDR3 totals 15 residues. The CDR3 region is CASSPGGAVRQPQHF. The CDR3 DNA follows: TGCGCCAGCAGCCCCGGCGGGGCGGTAAGACAGCCCCAGCATTTT. Supplemented by reference TRBV5-1 and TRBJ1-5, the full variable domain reads KAGVTQTPRYLIKTRGQQVTLSCSPISGHRSVSWYQQTPGQGLQFLFEYFSETQRNKGNFPGRFSGRQFSNSRSEMNVSTLELGDSALYLCASSPGGAVRQPQHFGDGTRLSIL.

The chain uses TRBV11-2 and TRBJ2-7; weak D call: TRBD1 (5 bases). The germline V and J ends were trimmed by 3 bases and 3 bases, with 9 bases remaining between them. The CDR3 consists of 13 residues. Germline CDR1 SGHAT, CDR2 FQNNGV. This chain's CDR3 is CASSLSQGYEQYV. The CDR3 nucleotides are TGTGCCAGCAGCTTGAGCCAGGGCTACGAGCAGTACGTC.

This clonotype occurred many times. The V gene is TRBV5-1, the J gene TRBJ2-7; unclear D gene. CDR3 length: 14 amino acids. Between the trimmed V and J ends, which lost 0 bases and 1 base, there was a span of 8 bases. CDR1 and CDR2 from the germline V gene are SGHRS and YFSETQ. The CDR3 spells CASSLDSDSYEQYF. The CDR3 DNA follows: TGCGCCAGCAGCTTGGACAGCGATTCCTACGAGCAGTACTTC.

The chain has TRBV7-2 and TRBJ1-1; D remains ambiguous. The CDR3 runs to 16 residues. V was shortened by 1 base and J by 0 bases, with 12 bases between the two germline ends. The germline V gene has CDR1 SGHTA and CDR2 FQGNSA. The CDR3 DNA is TGTGCCAGCAGCTTAGGCGGGCTGGGCATGAACACTGAAGCTTTCTTT. It encodes CASSLGGLGMNTEAFF.

This clonotype was detected a few times. The chain links TRBV7-6 to TRBJ2-7; D unclear. In germline, CDR1 is SGHVS, CDR2 FNYEAQ. V was clipped by 6 bases and J by 6 bases, with 24 bases between them. CDR3 length equals 16 residues. CDR3 residues: CASSSWTDAALGEQYF. CDR3 sequence (DNA): TGTGCCAGCAGTTCCTGGACGGATGCGGCGCTTGGCGAGCAGTACTTC.

This clonotype turned up a few times. The V and J genes are TRBV11-2 and TRBJ2-2; D is undetermined. Trimming stripped 0 bases from V and 7 bases from J, with 6 bases between. CDR1 is SGHAT, CDR2 FQNNGV, per germline. There are 13 residues in the CDR3. This CDR3 is CASSLDSSGELFF. The CDR3 nucleotides read TGTGCCAGCAGCTTAGACTCAAGCGGGGAGCTGTTTTTT.

V usage is TRBV7-9 and J usage is TRBJ2-3, with D possibly being TRBD1 (5 bases). Per the germline V gene, CDR1 is SEHNR and CDR2 is FQNEAQ (reference sequence). The CDR3 is 14 residues long. The V end was cut by 3 bases, the J end by 4 bases, with 11 bases between. In nucleotides, the CDR3 is TGTGCCAGCAGCTTGTTCCAGGGCGCAGATACGCAGTATTTT. Translating it yields CASSLFQGADTQYF.

The rearrangement uses TRBV5-1 and TRBJ2-2, with 10 nucleotides matching TRBD2. V shed 1 base, J shed 0 bases, and the junction held 3 bases outside the gene matches. Germline V lookup: CDR1 SGHRS, CDR2 YFSETQ. CDR3 length equals 17 residues. CDR3 sequence reads: CASSLLAGGPNTGELFF. The CDR3 DNA reads TGCGCCAGCAGCTTGTTAGCGGGGGGCCCGAACACCGGGGAGCTGTTTTTT.

The chain uses TRBV11-2 and TRBJ1-3; D is undetermined. The CDR3 consists of 14 residues. The V end lost 2 bases, the J end lost 7 bases, and 12 bases lay between the germline ends. Germline lookup yields CDR1 SGHAT and CDR2 FQNNGV. The CDR3 sequence is CASSLNSDVNTIYF. The DNA of the CDR3 is TGTGCCAGCAGCTTAAACAGTGACGTTAACACCATATATTTT.